This TCR beta chain is drawn from a study of T cells in Graves' hyperthyroidism and ophthalmopathy. RNA transcripts gave rise to amplified TCR beta CDR3 regions. HTBI primers drove first-round RT-PCR of the TCR CDR3. One entry per CDR3 protein results from TCRdb running MiXCR on the multiplex PCR reads. Counted here are 400,000 to 600,000 distinct CDR3 sequences, about 16% occurring once; the ten biggest clones make up about 29%. V trimming: 6 bases; J trimming: 1 base; junction bases outside the gene matches: 6. The CDR3 length is 14 residues. Per germline, CDR1 MGHRA and CDR2 YSYEKL. This clonotype was obtained from a woman aged 25 to 39 with Graves' ophthalmopathy. The sample taken for sequencing was blood. V and J are TRBV4-1 and TRBJ2-7, with TRBD2 matching 7 bases. Here the CDR3 reads CASRPNGGSYEQYF. Written as DNA, the CDR3 is TGCGCCAGCAGACCCAACGGGGGGTCCTACGAGCAGTACTTC.